This TCR beta chain appears in the sequencing data of a study of T cell repertoires in cytomegalovirus infection (dated by TCRdb to between 2017 and 2020). With regard to the full study: The peptide stimulations were aimed at well-studied HLA-B-restricted epitopes as well as recently identified HLA-C-restricted CMV epitopes, whose presentation resists viral immunomodulation. Donor HLA type was relevant to the analysis, as public TCR beta signatures indicated carriage of CMV infection together with the matching HLA type. Findings and caveats that apply to the study as a whole: In the ex vivo response, HLA-C-restricted CMV-specific TCR beta clonotypes were dominant, and in two of eight donors the single most frequent clonotype came from this HLA-C-restricted group. Carriers of CMV infection plus the relevant HLA type were discriminated by the cumulative frequency of public TCR beta family members in the study cohort and in an independent approximately 340-donor cohort.

Worth noting for this clonotype: Its antigen is still unknown. No base quality values were provided; no much bigger clone lies one nucleotide off.

The data were produced on an Illumina HiSeq 1500. In-frame beta chains were kept once TCRdb had trimmed the public reads at Q25 with fastp and called clones with MiXCR. Every distinct CDR3 protein forms one entry, paired with its most common genes and DNA. A total of around 750,000 distinct CDR3 sequences appear in this sample, 30% to 35% of them only once. 9.5% to 15% of the sample is held by the ten biggest clonotypes. The sample's treatment or condition label is to be understood as: in vitro stimulation with specific CMV peptide epitopes to enrich CMV-specific T cells. The clonotype was recovered from a human donor in good health (CMV status not recorded). Some clones in this sample may be carry-over from other donors' samples. Sequenced here: cultured CD8+ T cells from PBMCs, sampled from culture after CMV antigen stimulation.

The CDR3 has the sequence CASSHEPSEYYGYTF. Read as DNA, the sequence is TGTGCCAGCAGTCACGAGCCCTCAGAGTACTATGGCTACACCTTC. This sequence uses TRBV12-3 or TRBV12-4 and TRBJ1-2; a confident D gene designation cannot be given. Trimming takes 5 bases from V and 3 bases from J, and the germline ends sit 16 bases apart. The cysteine opens and the phenylalanine closes a CDR3 of 15 amino acids. The sequence is cut down to CDR3 DNA, 45 bases in frame from base 1.